The present T cell receptor beta chain was sequenced within a study of shared clonotypes between healthy human individuals. Study-level background: In total, the donors were a couple of women and a few men aged 18 to 49. Regarding the study as a whole: Larger estimated richness was generally recorded for naive subsets relative to memory subsets.

This CDR3 is built from 12 residues. V lost 0 bases, J lost 5 bases, and 7 bases lay in between. Germline V gene data show CDR1 as GTSNPN and CDR2 as SVGIG (reference sequence). Per the original data handling: There were no quality scores in the junction-only immunoSEQ sequences, so filtering differed. Profiling relied on immunoSEQ multiplex PCR, and the TCRdb table lists in-frame clones only, not all of them. For V, J and clone size, that table is used; D and trimming come from the DNA. Of over 2 million clones listed, under 95% are singletons. It was into CD45RA+ naive and CD45RA-negative memory subsets that the CD4+ cells were split. This clone has only a few counts. Its specificity is unknown. Additional DNA sequences in this sample encode the identical CDR3.

The chain carries TRBV30 and TRBJ1-1; D perhaps matches TRBD1 (6 bases). Sequenced sample: naive CD4+ T cells from PBMCs. Subset meaning: CD45RA+ positively selected. The receptor was derived from a man aged 18-30 years in good health. Some clones in this sample may be carry-over from other donors' samples. This CDR3 is CAWSVRGTEAFF. In DNA, the CDR3 is TGTGCCTGGAGTGTAAGGGGGACTGAAGCTTTCTTT.